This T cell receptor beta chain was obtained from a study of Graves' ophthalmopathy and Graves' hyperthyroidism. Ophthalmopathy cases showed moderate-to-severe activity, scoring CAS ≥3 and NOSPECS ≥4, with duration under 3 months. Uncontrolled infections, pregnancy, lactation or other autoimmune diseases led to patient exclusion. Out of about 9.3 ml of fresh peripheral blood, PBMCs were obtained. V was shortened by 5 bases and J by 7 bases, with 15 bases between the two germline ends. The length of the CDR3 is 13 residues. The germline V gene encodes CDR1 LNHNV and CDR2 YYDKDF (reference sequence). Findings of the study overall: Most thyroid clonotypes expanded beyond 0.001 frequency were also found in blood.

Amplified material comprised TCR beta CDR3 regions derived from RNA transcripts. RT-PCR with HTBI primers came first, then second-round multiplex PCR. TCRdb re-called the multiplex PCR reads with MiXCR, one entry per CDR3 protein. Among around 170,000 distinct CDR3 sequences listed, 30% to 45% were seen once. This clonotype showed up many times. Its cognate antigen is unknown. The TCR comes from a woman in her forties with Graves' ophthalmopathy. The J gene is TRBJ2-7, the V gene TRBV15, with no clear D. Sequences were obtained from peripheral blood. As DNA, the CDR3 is TGTGCCACCAGCCCTAGTCGTGAAGTTGAGCAGTACTTC. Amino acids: CATSPSREVEQYF.